This T cell receptor (beta chain) is drawn from a study of blood T cell repertoires in COVID-19. Original processing notes: Using reference gene primer amplification, nucleated cell counts were estimated. Produced via immunoSEQ multiplex PCR; TCRdb's table is partial and in-frame only. For V, J and clone size, that table is used; D and trimming come from the DNA. This table holds tens of thousands of clones, 80% to 90% found once. Trimming stripped 8 bases from V and 7 bases from J, with 17 bases between. This CDR3 is 13 amino acids long. The chain combines TRBV12-3 or TRBV12-4 with TRBJ1-2; TRBD1 is a possible D gene (5 bases). Sequencing was done on a sample of peripheral blood. The clonotype was recovered from a man between 50 and 59 years old with active COVID-19. CDR3 DNA sequence: TGTGCCAGCGGGCTGGGGGGTCAACGTGGCTACACCTTC. Translated, it gives CASGLGGQRGYTF.